Listed here are 32 T cell receptor beta chains from one sample, sequenced in a study of blood T cells in healthy people across ages. Alongside a J-beta primer mix, a sample-barcoded 5' primer served in a second PCR lasting about 7 to 11 cycles. TCRdb reprocessed the 5' RACE reads with MiXCR, giving one entry per CDR3 protein. The sample shows approximately 800,000 distinct CDR3 sequences, roughly 50% of them seen only once. Sequencing was performed on blood. The receptors here all came from an older man in good health.

This clonotype has only a few counts. This chain connects TRBV5-1 to TRBJ2-5; D remains ambiguous. Trimming left V 1 base short and J 0 bases short, with 10 bases between. Germline CDR1 and CDR2: SGHRS and YFSETQ. This CDR3 spans 15 amino acids. The CDR3 loop reads CASSLFPGYQETQYF. The CDR3 DNA reads as TGCGCCAGCAGCTTGTTCCCCGGGTACCAAGAGACCCAGTACTTC.

This clonotype was observed at least ten times. The chain employs TRBV5-1 and TRBJ1-2; 8 positions match TRBD1. CDR1 and CDR2 (germline): SGHRS, YFSETQ. The CDR3 sequence is 14 residues long. Trimming cost V 3 bases and J 2 bases; bases outside gene matches: 3. In DNA form, the CDR3 reads TGCGCCAGCAGCTCGGACAGGGCCAACTATGGCTACACCTTC. Amino acids: CASSSDRANYGYTF. The variable domain in full, with the rest retrieved from reference TRBV5-1 and TRBJ1-2, is KAGVTQTPRYLIKTRGQQVTLSCSPISGHRSVSWYQQTPGQGLQFLFEYFSETQRNKGNFPGRFSGRQFSNSRSEMNVSTLELGDSALYLCASSSDRANYGYTFGSGTRLTVV.

The chain joins TRBV7-9 to TRBJ2-5; D gene uncertain. V was clipped by 5 bases and J by 10 bases, with 17 bases between them. The germline CDR1 and CDR2 sequences are SEHNR and FQNEAQ (reference sequence). This CDR3 spans 13 amino acids. Here the CDR3 reads CASSQKNGPSQYF. In DNA, the CDR3 is TGTGCCAGCAGCCAGAAGAATGGGCCAAGCCAGTACTTC.

Concerning this clonotype itself: The junction departs from the called germline gene at one end, perhaps through a read error. The chain links TRBV12-3 or TRBV12-4 to TRBJ2-1; D is ambiguous. This CDR3 contains 10 residues. CDR3 sequence reads: CASGLNGQFF. Here the CDR3 DNA reads TGTGCCAGCGGCCTAAATGGGCAGTTCTTC.

This chain connects TRBV28 to TRBJ2-6, with D perhaps matching TRBD2 (5 bases). The CDR3 has 16 residues. Trimming took 7 bases from V and 0 from J, leaving 13 bases between them. Looked up from germline, CDR1 is MDHEN and CDR2 is SYDVKM. As DNA, the CDR3 is TGTGCCAGCACTAGCCCGCGGGCCTCTGGGGCCAACGTCCTGACTTTC. Amino acid sequence: CASTSPRASGANVLTF. The full variable domain, rest sourced from reference TRBV28 and TRBJ2-6, is DVKVTQSSRYLVKRTGEKVFLECVQDMDHENMFWYRQDPGLGLRLIYFSYDVKMKEKGDIPEGYSVSREKKERFSLILESASTNQTSMYLCASTSPRASGANVLTFGAGSRLTVL.

The chain is built from TRBV28 and TRBJ1-5; the D is unclear. V shed 6 bases and J shed 3 bases, with 15 bases lying between them. The V gene's germline CDR1 is MDHEN and CDR2 SYDVKM. The CDR3 covers 15 residues. Written as DNA, the CDR3 is TGTGCCAGCAGCCGTCAAACACAGACCAATCAGCCCCAGCATTTT. Encoded protein: CASSRQTQTNQPQHF.

The table lists this clonotype with many counts. This chain connects TRBV28 to TRBJ2-5, with 15 nucleotides matching TRBD2. The CDR3 extends over 15 amino acids. V shed 6 bases and J 5 bases; nucleotides not matched to a gene: 4. The germline V gene has CDR1 MDHEN and CDR2 SYDVKM. The CDR3 DNA reads TGTGCCAGCAGACCTGGGACTAGCGGGAGGGAGACCCAGTACTTC. Amino acid sequence: CASRPGTSGRETQYF.

The chain has TRBV7-9 and TRBJ2-5; either TRBD1 or TRBD2 may fit D (5 bases each). Between the trimmed V and J ends, which lost 1 base and 4 bases, there was a span of 19 bases. This CDR3 comprises 17 residues. Germline lookup yields CDR1 SEHNR and CDR2 FQNEAQ (reference sequence). CDR3: CASSLGGSGAVRETQYF. CDR3 in DNA: TGTGCCAGCAGCTTAGGAGGATCCGGGGCGGTGCGAGAGACCCAGTACTTC.

J is TRBJ2-2 and V is TRBV10-3; tentative D call: TRBD1 (5 bases). From germline, CDR1 is ENHRY and CDR2 SYGVKD. This CDR3 spans 14 amino acids. V was cut by 8 bases and J by 2 bases, with 12 bases left in between. CDR3 in amino acids: CAIGAGSNTGELFF. The CDR3 nucleotides read TGTGCCATCGGGGCAGGGTCTAACACCGGGGAGCTGTTTTTT.

The gene calls are TRBV21-1 and TRBJ2-3. TRBV21-1 is flagged as a pseudogene. The CDR3 spans 15 residues. CDR3 protein: CASSKEWSKHRYAYF. As DNA, the CDR3 is TGTGCCAGCAGCAAAGAATGGAGTAAGCACAGATACGCGTATTTT.

The sample holds a few counts of this clonotype. The J gene is TRBJ2-1, the V gene TRBV11-2; possible D gene TRBD1, 6 bases. The germline V gene has CDR1 SGHAT and CDR2 FQNNGV. V was cut by 5 bases and J by 2 bases, with 19 bases left in between. The CDR3 is 17 residues long. CDR3 sequence reads: CASSGRDTFSPYNEQFF. For the CDR3, the DNA is TGTGCCAGCAGCGGCCGGGACACCTTTAGCCCCTACAATGAGCAGTTCTTC. Variable domain in full (rest from reference TRBV11-2 and TRBJ2-1): EAGVAQSPRYKIIEKRQSVAFWCNPISGHATLYWYQQILGQGPKLLIQFQNNGVVDDSQLPKDRFSAERLKGVDSTLKIQPAKLEDSAVYLCASSGRDTFSPYNEQFFGPGTRLTVL.

The V gene is TRBV6-6, the J gene TRBJ2-3, with TRBD2 matching 10 bases. Germline trimming cut 6 bases from V and 4 bases from J; bases unmatched to any gene: 7. This CDR3 is built from 15 residues. CDR1 MNHNY and CDR2 SVGAGI come from the germline V gene (reference sequence). CDR3 amino acids: CASSPSGSSPDTQYF. The CDR3 DNA follows: TGTGCCAGCAGCCCTAGCGGGAGCAGCCCAGATACGCAGTATTTT.

This clonotype appeared a few times. The chain combines TRBV10-3 with TRBJ2-1, with 12 bases fitting TRBD2. The J segment lost 9 bases and the V segment lost 7 bases, leaving 7 bases of the junction unmatched. The CDR3 is 14 amino acids. Germline CDR1 is ENHRY and CDR2 is SYGVKD. This CDR3 is CAINGLAGSGEQFF. In DNA form, the CDR3 reads TGTGCCATCAATGGACTAGCGGGATCAGGTGAGCAGTTCTTC.

The J gene is TRBJ2-1, the V gene TRBV20-1; D not resolved. Germline values: CDR1 DFQATT, CDR2 SNEGSKA (reference sequence). V was clipped by 3 bases and J by 10 bases, with 16 bases between them. The CDR3 runs to 13 residues. The CDR3 reads CSARIPGPFEQFF. Here the CDR3 DNA reads TGCAGTGCTAGGATTCCCGGCCCTTTCGAGCAGTTCTTC.

Many counts were recorded for this clonotype. The V and J genes are TRBV15 and TRBJ2-3; D is unresolved. Trimming took 0 bases from V and 4 from J, leaving 5 bases between them. The CDR3 is 13 amino acids. Germline loops: CDR1 LNHNV, CDR2 YYDKDF (reference sequence). CDR3 sequence: CATSRDPPDTQYF. The CDR3 DNA is TGTGCCACCAGCAGAGACCCCCCAGATACGCAGTATTTT. Together with reference TRBV15 and TRBJ2-3, the CDR3 gives the full variable domain: DAMVIQNPRYQVTQFGKPVTLSCSQTLNHNVMYWYQQKSSQAPKLLFHYYDKDFNNEADTPDNFQSRRPNTSFCFLDIRSPGLGDTAMYLCATSRDPPDTQYFGPGTRLTVL.

This clonotype showed up just a few times. The J gene is TRBJ2-1, the V gene TRBV5-5; unclear D gene. CDR1 and CDR2 from the germline V gene are SGHKS and YYEKEE (reference sequence). Between the trimmed V and J ends, which lost 4 bases and 10 bases, there was a span of 15 bases. The CDR3 is 13 residues long. CDR3 bases: TGTGCCAGCAGCCCCTCCTCGGTCCGGGAGCAGTTCTTC. It is translated as CASSPSSVREQFF.

The rearrangement joins TRBV5-1 to TRBJ1-2; 12 positions match TRBD1. Unmatched junction bases numbered 6, after V lost 2 bases and J lost 4 bases. The CDR3 covers 16 residues. Germline-derived CDR1 and CDR2 are SGHRS and YFSETQ. The CDR3 sequence is CASSFGTGGLGYGYTF. The CDR3 DNA reads TGCGCCAGCAGCTTTGGGACAGGGGGCTTAGGCTATGGCTACACCTTC.

Details on this clonotype: This may arise from a read error, as a much more abundant clone is one base away. This chain links TRBV28 with TRBJ2-5, with TRBD1 matching over 7 bases. With V trimmed by 6 bases and J by 3 bases, 13 bases remained unmatched. Per the germline V gene, CDR1 is MDHEN and CDR2 is SYDVKM. This CDR3 spans 16 amino acids. The CDR3 coding sequence is TGTGCCAGCAGACACCTACCGGGACAGAGGAAAGAGACCCAGTACTTC. Protein sequence: CASRHLPGQRKETQYF. The whole variable domain, filled in from reference TRBV28 and TRBJ2-5, reads DVKVTQSSRYLVKRTGEKVFLECVQDMDHENMFWYRQDPGLGLRLIYFSYDVKMKEKGDIPEGYSVSREKKERFSLILESASTNQTSMYLCASRHLPGQRKETQYFGPGTRLLVL.

The rearrangement links TRBV10-3 to TRBJ2-5; D is unresolved. The ends were cut back, 0 bases at V and 4 bases at J, with 9 bases in the middle. Germline V lookup: CDR1 ENHRY, CDR2 SYGVKD. The CDR3 loop spans 14 amino acids. Here the CDR3 reads CAISESPGRETQYF. The CDR3, as DNA: TGTGCCATCAGTGAGTCACCGGGCCGAGAGACCCAGTACTTC.

This clonotype is a singleton in its sample. The rearrangement links TRBV6-1 to TRBJ2-4; 7 bases line up with TRBD1. The closer fit of TRBJ2-7 to the DNA end suggests the J call may be wrong. Germline CDR1 MNHNS, CDR2 SASEGT. This CDR3 has 15 amino acids. The CDR3 reads CASRSQTGDSYEQYF. Here the CDR3 DNA reads TGTGCCAGCAGATCGCAAACAGGGGACTCCTACGAGCAGTACTTC.

The genes are TRBV10-2 and TRBJ2-7; 11 bases line up with TRBD2. The CDR3 runs to 15 residues. The V gene end was trimmed by 8 bases and the J gene end by 2 bases; junction bases not matched to a gene: 8. CDR1 and CDR2 from the germline V gene are WSHSY and SAAADI. CDR3 nucleotides: TGCGCCAGCGGGGGGACTAGCGGTTTCGCCTACGAGCAGTACTTC. This translates into CASGGTSGFAYEQYF.

This clonotype has just a few counts. The chain carries TRBV6-1 and TRBJ1-2, with D unclear. Germline lookup yields CDR1 MNHNS and CDR2 SASEGT. This CDR3 has 11 residues. The ends were cut back, 1 base at V and 5 bases at J, with 2 bases in the middle. The CDR3 DNA follows: TGTGCCAGCAGTGAAGTTTATGGCTACACCTTC. Residues: CASSEVYGYTF.

V and J are TRBV7-8 and TRBJ2-3; TRBD1 matches 9 bases. The CDR3 loop spans 15 amino acids. V trimming: 5 bases; J trimming: 14 bases; junction bases outside the gene matches: 17. Germline CDR1 and CDR2: SGHVS and FQNEAQ. The DNA of the CDR3 is TGTGCCAGCAGCCCCAGGGACAGGGAGGACAGATACGCGTATTTT. Its translation: CASSPRDREDRYAYF.

The rearrangement joins TRBV7-8 to TRBJ1-4; D gene uncertain. V was trimmed by 5 bases and J by 14 bases, leaving 15 bases between them. Looked up from germline, CDR1 is SGHVS and CDR2 is FQNEAQ. The CDR3 is made up of 12 amino acids. The CDR3 here is CASSPGTPGLFF. CDR3 DNA sequence: TGTGCCAGCAGCCCCGGTACCCCTGGGCTGTTTTTT.

The V gene is TRBV9, the J gene TRBJ2-1, with 7 bases fitting TRBD2. The assigned J gene may be wrong: the sequence end matches TRBJ2-7 better. Germline lookup yields CDR1 SGDLS and CDR2 YYNGEE. The CDR3 has 15 residues. CDR3 amino acids: CASSPGEGNYNEQYF. The CDR3 DNA is TGTGCCAGCAGCCCGGGGGAGGGGAACTACAATGAGCAGTACTTC.

This clonotype came up many times. The gene calls are TRBV11-2 and TRBJ2-2; D is unresolved. Per the germline V gene, CDR1 is SGHAT and CDR2 is FQNNGV. Trimming shortened V by 5 bases and J by 1 base, and 17 bases separated the two germline ends. CDR3 length equals 17 residues. Written as DNA, the CDR3 is TGTGCCAGCAGCCCAGGTGGACGGAAGGGGAACACCGGGGAGCTGTTTTTT. Protein: CASSPGGRKGNTGELFF.

The chain combines TRBV20-1 with TRBJ1-1, with D maybe TRBD1 (5 bases). The CDR3 is 14 amino acids. Germline CDR1 DFQATT, CDR2 SNEGSKA (reference sequence). Trimming took 1 base from V and 7 from J, leaving 16 bases between them. CDR3 bases: TGCAGTGCTAGAGTTGAAACGGTGGGGCGTGAAGCTTTCTTT. Translation gives CSARVETVGREAFF.

The V and J genes are TRBV27 and TRBJ2-6, with D tentatively TRBD1 or TRBD2 (5 bases each). The V and J ends lost 10 bases and 0 bases respectively, with 13 bases between them. Germline loops: CDR1 MNHEY, CDR2 SMNVEV (reference sequence). The CDR3 length is 15 residues. CDR3 sequence: CATRPGSSGANVLTF. In DNA form, the CDR3 reads TGTGCCACCAGGCCAGGGAGCTCTGGGGCCAACGTCCTGACTTTC.

This clonotype was seen a few times. V usage is TRBV2 and J usage is TRBJ2-1; D is possibly TRBD2 (5 bases). The V end lost 3 bases, the J end lost 1 base, and 13 bases lay between the germline ends. Germline CDR1 SNHLY, CDR2 FYNNEI. CDR3 length: 16 residues. The CDR3 DNA reads as TGTGCCAGCAGTGATCCAGCGGCAAAATCCTACAATGAGCAGTTCTTC. It translates to CASSDPAAKSYNEQFF. Full variable domain (missing parts from reference TRBV2 and TRBJ2-1): EPEVTQTPSHQVTQMGQEVILRCVPISNHLYFYWYRQILGQKVEFLVSFYNNEISEKSEIFDDQFSVERPDGSNFTLKIRSTKLEDSAMYFCASSDPAAKSYNEQFFGPGTRLTVL.

This clonotype was recorded once. The rearrangement uses TRBV29-1 and TRBJ2-1; 10 bases align to TRBD2. Losses at the gene ends were 4 bases for V and 9 bases for J; bases not matched to a gene: 24. The CDR3 runs to 19 residues. Germline-derived CDR1 and CDR2 are SQVTM and ANQGSEA. CDR3 nucleotide sequence: TGCAGCGTTGGAACTAGCGGGACTACCCCTCCTAATATACCCGTTGAGCAGTTCTTC. Protein: CSVGTSGTTPPNIPVEQFF.

The chain uses TRBV2 and TRBJ2-4, with D tentatively TRBD1 (6 bases). CDR3 size: 14 residues. V was cut by 8 bases and J by 0 bases, with 11 bases left in between. Germline loops: CDR1 SNHLY, CDR2 FYNNEI. The DNA of the CDR3 is TGTGCCAGCGCCGTGGGGGCAGCCAAAAACATTCAGTACTTC. Translating gives CASAVGAAKNIQYF.

V and J are TRBV6-5 and TRBJ2-7; D remains unclear. This CDR3 contains 14 residues. Germline V CDR1 and CDR2: MNHEY, SVGAGI. The V end lost 7 bases, the J end lost 0 bases, and 13 bases lay between the germline ends. The CDR3 region is CASTGGASSYEQYF. DNA of the CDR3: TGTGCCAGCACGGGCGGTGCCAGCTCCTACGAGCAGTACTTC.